The present TCR beta chain was sequenced within a study of blood T cell repertoires in COVID-19. As originally analysed: Amplified reference gene primers provided the basis for estimating nucleated cell counts. Repertoires were generated with immunoSEQ multiplex PCR, while TCRdb's copy carries only in-frame clones and drops some. That table furnishes V, J and clone size, whereas the DNA furnished D and trimming. The sample includes roughly 54,000 clones, roughly 84% of them seen just once. The germline gives CDR1 SGHRS, CDR2 YFSETQ. V dropped 1 base and J dropped 5; count of bases not matched to a gene: 8. CDR3 length: 15 residues.

The receptor comes from a man aged 50 to 59 with acute or convalescent COVID-19. This chain links TRBV5-1 with TRBJ2-7; 8 nucleotides agree with TRBD2. Sequencing was performed on peripheral blood. The CDR3 bases are TGCGCCAGCAGCTTGAGTAGCGGGGAGTTTGACGAGCAGTACTTC. Its protein is CASSLSSGEFDEQYF.